The 21 T cell receptor beta chains below all came from one sample that was sequenced in a study of radiation and T cells in renal cell carcinoma. Generated by immunoSEQ multiplex PCR, the TCRdb table keeps only in-frame clones and is missing some. This sample has under 100,000 clones, with 75% to 85% found just once. Time point noted: blood 4 weeks post-SBRT, at nephrectomy. Treatment specified: 15 Gy SBRT to primary tumor, nephrectomy 4 weeks later. Sequencing was performed on blood, taken from a patient whose treatment included radiotherapy and nephrectomy. The receptors were gathered from a man in his 60s with renal cell carcinoma.

This clone has only one observation. One end of the junction fails to match germline, which may point to a read error. The rearrangement joins TRBV19 to TRBJ2-7; 8 bases align to TRBD1. The length of the CDR3 is 14 residues. Germline V lookup: CDR1 LNHDA, CDR2 SQIVND (reference sequence). The CDR3 sequence is CASSIATGVDEQYF. DNA of the CDR3: TGTGCCAGTAGCATAGCGACAGGGGTCGACGAGCAGTACTTC.

In regard to this clone: Different DNA sequences within this sample yield the same CDR3. This sequence joins TRBV29-1 and TRBJ2-3; no clear D gene. The germline V and J ends were trimmed by 4 bases and 1 base, with 0 bases remaining between them. CDR1 SQVTM and CDR2 ANQGSEA come from the germline V gene. The CDR3 is 10 residues long. The CDR3 loop is CSVGTDTQYF. DNA of the CDR3: TGCAGCGTTGGCACAGATACGCAGTATTTT.

This clone was detected once. The V gene is TRBV4-2, the J gene TRBJ2-3, with a weak D call TRBD2 (6 bases). The CDR3 is made up of 15 amino acids. Trimming shortened V by 1 base and J by 4 bases, and 12 bases separated the two germline ends. The germline gives CDR1 LGHNA, CDR2 YNFKEQ. Here the CDR3 DNA reads TGTGCCAGCAGCCAAGTCTCCGGGAGCCCAGATACGCAGTATTTT. This gives the protein CASSQVSGSPDTQYF.

The gene calls are TRBV7-9 and TRBJ1-2; no definite D call. Germline V lookup: CDR1 SEHNR, CDR2 FQNEAQ (reference sequence). Trimming left V 1 base short and J 1 base short, with 4 bases between. The CDR3 consists of 13 residues. The CDR3 spells CASSLDNNYGYTF. In DNA form, the CDR3 reads TGTGCCAGCAGCTTAGACAATAACTATGGCTACACCTTC.

This chain uses TRBV7-2 with TRBJ2-5; tentative D call: TRBD1 (7 bases). Trimming took off 1 base at V and 2 bases at J, with 14 bases between the two ends. The CDR3 has 16 residues. Per the germline V gene, CDR1 is SGHTA and CDR2 is FQGNSA. CDR3 sequence: CASSLVWQGGQETQYF. The CDR3 nucleotides are TGTGCCAGCAGCTTAGTCTGGCAGGGGGGACAAGAGACCCAGTACTTC.

CDR3 protein: CASRAELAGGTDTQYF. CDR3 nucleotides: TGTGCCAGCAGGGCGGAACTAGCGGGGGGCACAGATACGCAGTATTTT. The V gene is TRBV13, the J gene TRBJ2-3, with 11 bases aligning to TRBD2. V trimming: 6 bases; J trimming: 1 base; junction bases outside the gene matches: 6. Germline V gene data show CDR1 as PRHDT and CDR2 as FYEKMQ (reference sequence). The CDR3 contains 16 residues.

The chain combines TRBV5-6 with TRBJ2-3, with TRBD2 matching over 10 bases. The CDR3 runs 17 residues. CDR1 and CDR2 from the germline V gene are SGHDT and YYEEEE. With V trimmed by 0 bases and J by 5 bases, 9 bases remained unmatched. The CDR3 bases are TGTGCCAGCAGCTTGGGGGGTCTAGCGGGAGAGGTAGATACGCAGTATTTT. Amino acid sequence: CASSLGGLAGEVDTQYF.

The J gene is TRBJ2-1, the V gene TRBV27; 12 bases are a match to TRBD2. The ends lost 4 bases at V and 8 bases at J; junction bases unmatched: 6. The CDR3 length is 15 residues. Germline CDR1 and CDR2: MNHEY and SMNVEV (reference sequence). The CDR3, as DNA: TGTGCCAGCAGTTCCCCCGCTAGCGGGAGGGATGAGCAGTTCTTC. It codes for CASSSPASGRDEQFF.

The rearrangement links TRBV19 to TRBJ1-1, with D unresolved. V shed 4 bases and J shed 4 bases, with 13 bases lying between them. CDR3 length: 14 residues. The germline gives CDR1 LNHDA, CDR2 SQIVND (reference sequence). This CDR3 reads CASSRDDLITEAFF. CDR3 nucleotide sequence: TGTGCCAGTAGTAGGGATGACCTCATCACTGAAGCTTTCTTT.

The J gene is TRBJ2-3, the V gene TRBV5-4; 14 bases are a match to TRBD2. This CDR3 contains 18 residues. Germline loops: CDR1 SGHNT, CDR2 YYREEE (reference sequence). J was trimmed by 0 bases and V by 10 bases; bases with no gene match: 13. The CDR3 is CADKEGLAGETSTDTQYF. As DNA, the CDR3 is TGTGCCGACAAAGAGGGACTAGCGGGAGAAACTAGCACAGATACGCAGTATTTT.

This clone appeared once. The chain links TRBV19 to TRBJ2-7, with D perhaps matching TRBD1 (5 bases). V lost 5 bases to trimming and J lost 5 bases, with 16 bases between them. In germline, CDR1 is LNHDA, CDR2 SQIVND (reference sequence). This CDR3 is 14 amino acids long. CDR3 sequence: CASSSRQRYDEQYF. The CDR3 region has the DNA TGTGCCAGTAGTTCCCGACAGCGTTACGACGAGCAGTACTTC. Using reference TRBV19 and TRBJ2-7 for the parts outside the CDR3, the full variable domain is DGGITQSPKYLFRKEGQNVTLSCEQNLNHDAMYWYRQDPGQGLRLIYYSQIVNDFQKGDIAEGYSVSREKKESFPLTVTSAQKNPTAFYLCASSSRQRYDEQYFGPGTRLTVT.

This clone was seen a few times. This chain connects TRBV6-5 to TRBJ1-5; the D gene is possibly TRBD1 (6 bases). The CDR3 has 15 residues. Between the trimmed V and J ends, which lost 6 bases and 0 bases, there was a span of 12 bases. Germline values: CDR1 MNHEY, CDR2 SVGAGI. As DNA, the CDR3 is TGTGCCAGCAGACCACAGGGTCCTAGCAATCAGCCCCAGCATTTT. Encoded protein: CASRPQGPSNQPQHF.

CDR3 loop: CASSPGGAGIDNSPLHF. In DNA form, the CDR3 reads TGTGCCAGCAGCCCAGGGGGCGCGGGGATTGATAATTCACCCCTCCACTTT. The V call is TRBV11-2, the J call TRBJ1-6, with TRBD1 matching 8 bases. Trimming cost V 5 bases and J 5 bases; bases outside gene matches: 11. The CDR3 consists of 17 residues. Per germline, CDR1 SGHAT and CDR2 FQNNGV.

This chain uses TRBV30 with TRBJ1-3; D not certain. The CDR3 spans 12 residues. The germline V gene has CDR1 GTSNPN and CDR2 SVGIG (reference sequence). V lost 0 bases and J 4 bases, leaving 4 bases between the germline ends. This CDR3 is CAWSVGGNTIYF. Here the CDR3 DNA reads TGTGCCTGGAGTGTGGGAGGAAACACCATATATTTT.

This sequence joins TRBV6-1 and TRBJ2-1; the D call may be TRBD1 or TRBD2 (5 bases each). Trimming pared 8 bases from V and 9 bases from J, leaving 20 bases between. The CDR3 totals 14 residues. Germline CDR1 and CDR2: MNHNS and SASEGT. The CDR3 coding sequence is TGTGCCAGCCGACCGGGACCGACTACTGGTGAGCAGTTCTTC. This gives the protein CASRPGPTTGEQFF.

This clone has only one observation. In DNA, the CDR3 is TGTGCCAGCAGCCAATCGCAAAGCAATCAGCCCCAGCATTTT. Its translation is CASSQSQSNQPQHF. V usage is TRBV16 and J usage is TRBJ1-5; D remains ambiguous. V lost 0 bases to trimming and J lost 1 base, with 4 bases between them. Germline V gene lookup returns CDR1 KGHSY and CDR2 FQNENV. CDR3 length: 14 amino acids. Full variable domain (rest looked up from reference TRBV16 and TRBJ1-5): GEEVAQTPKHLVRGEGQKAKLYCAPIKGHSYVFWYQQVLKNEFKFLISFQNENVFDETGMPKERFSAKCLPNSPCSLEIQATKLEDSAVYFCASSQSQSNQPQHFGDGTRLSIL.

This rearrangement joins TRBV6-1 to TRBJ1-4; D unresolved. Germline values: CDR1 MNHNS, CDR2 SASEGT. CDR3 length: 14 amino acids. Between the trimmed V and J ends, which lost 3 bases and 5 bases, there was a span of 10 bases. DNA for the CDR3: TGTGCCAGCAGTGACAGGTTCGGGAATGAAAAACTGTTTTTT. It specifies CASSDRFGNEKLFF.

The J gene is TRBJ1-1, the V gene TRBV7-8; 7 bases map to TRBD1. This CDR3 comprises 15 residues. Germline V gene sequence: CDR1 SGHVS, CDR2 FQNEAQ. With 5 bases clipped from V and 0 bases from J, the junction kept 6 bases outside the gene matches. The chain's CDR3 is CASSPRTGMNTEAFF. DNA of the CDR3: TGTGCCAGCAGCCCGAGGACAGGAATGAACACTGAAGCTTTCTTT.

J is TRBJ2-3 and V is TRBV10-3, with 12 bases matching TRBD1. Germline V gene sequence: CDR1 ENHRY, CDR2 SYGVKD. The CDR3 sequence is 17 residues long. V was pared by 2 bases and J by 6 bases, with 9 bases of the junction left unmatched. CDR3 DNA sequence: TGTGCCATCAGTGAGAAAAACTCCGGGACAGGGGGCGATACGCAGTATTTT. It specifies CAISEKNSGTGGDTQYF.

The CDR3 nucleotides are TGTGCCACCAGCCCTAGGAGGAACACTGAAGCTTTCTTT. It yields the protein CATSPRRNTEAFF. This chain links TRBV15 with TRBJ1-1; D is undetermined. V lost 5 bases, J lost 1 base, and 8 bases lay in between. This CDR3 region has 13 residues. Germline V gene data show CDR1 as LNHNV and CDR2 as YYDKDF (reference sequence).

The rearrangement links TRBV6-1 to TRBJ2-7; TRBD2 agrees at 10 bases. The CDR3 runs 15 residues. Germline lookup yields CDR1 MNHNS and CDR2 SASEGT. Germline trimming cut 7 bases from V and 3 bases from J; bases unmatched to any gene: 9. CDR3 bases: TGTGCCAGCACTCATGGGACTAGCGTACGCTACGAGCAGTACTTC. Protein: CASTHGTSVRYEQYF.